Sequencing of this TCR beta chain was carried out in a study of post-analysis software for immune sequencing data. Notes on the study in general: F measure showed strong co-clustering of same-batch samples.

Libraries were made from TCR beta cDNA, and they carried unique molecular identifiers. A single record per CDR3 protein comes from TCRdb applying MiXCR to the PCR reads. Of roughly 600,000 distinct CDR3 sequences in the sample, 44% were seen once. A word on this clonotype: Its specificity is unknown.

The source is a girl aged 10-17 years with multiple sclerosis. The sample consisted of blood.

CDR3 bases: TGTGCCAGCAGCGATAACAATCCTGGGGCCAACGTCCTGACTTTC. Encoded protein: CASSDNNPGANVLTF. This chain links TRBV12-3 or TRBV12-4 with TRBJ2-6; D not certain. This CDR3 comprises 15 residues. V was cut by 6 bases and J by 2 bases, with 11 bases left in between.